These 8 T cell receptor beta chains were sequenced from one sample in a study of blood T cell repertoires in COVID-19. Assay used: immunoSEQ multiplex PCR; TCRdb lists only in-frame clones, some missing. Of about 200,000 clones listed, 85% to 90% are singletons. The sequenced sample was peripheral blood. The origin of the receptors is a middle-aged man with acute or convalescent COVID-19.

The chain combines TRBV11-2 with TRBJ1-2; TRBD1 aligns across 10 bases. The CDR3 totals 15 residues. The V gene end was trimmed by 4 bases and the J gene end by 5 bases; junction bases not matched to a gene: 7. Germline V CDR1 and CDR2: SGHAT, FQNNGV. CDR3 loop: CASSSSWGQGYGYTF. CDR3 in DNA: TGTGCCAGCAGCTCGAGTTGGGGACAGGGGTATGGCTACACCTTC.

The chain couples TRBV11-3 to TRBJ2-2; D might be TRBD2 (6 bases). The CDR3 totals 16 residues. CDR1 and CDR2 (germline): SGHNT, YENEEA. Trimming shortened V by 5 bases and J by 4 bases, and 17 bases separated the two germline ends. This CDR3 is CASSEGTPRGTGELFF. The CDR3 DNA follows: TGTGCCAGCAGCGAGGGGACCCCGCGGGGCACCGGGGAGCTGTTTTTT.

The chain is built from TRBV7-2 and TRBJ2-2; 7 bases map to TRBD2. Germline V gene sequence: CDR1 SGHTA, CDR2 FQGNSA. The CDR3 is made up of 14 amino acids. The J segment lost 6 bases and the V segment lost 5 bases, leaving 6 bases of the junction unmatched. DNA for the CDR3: TGTGCCAGCAGCCCGACTAGCCCCCCCGGGGAGCTGTTTTTT. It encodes CASSPTSPPGELFF.

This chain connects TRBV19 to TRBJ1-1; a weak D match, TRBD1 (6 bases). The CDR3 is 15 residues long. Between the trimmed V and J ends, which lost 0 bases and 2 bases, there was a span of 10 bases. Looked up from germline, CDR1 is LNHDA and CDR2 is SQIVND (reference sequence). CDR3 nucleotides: TGTGCCAGTAGTATAGATCGGACAGTTAACACTGAAGCTTTCTTT. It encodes CASSIDRTVNTEAFF. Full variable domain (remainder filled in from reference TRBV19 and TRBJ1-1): DGGITQSPKYLFRKEGQNVTLSCEQNLNHDAMYWYRQDPGQGLRLIYYSQIVNDFQKGDIAEGYSVSREKKESFPLTVTSAQKNPTAFYLCASSIDRTVNTEAFFGQGTRLTVV.

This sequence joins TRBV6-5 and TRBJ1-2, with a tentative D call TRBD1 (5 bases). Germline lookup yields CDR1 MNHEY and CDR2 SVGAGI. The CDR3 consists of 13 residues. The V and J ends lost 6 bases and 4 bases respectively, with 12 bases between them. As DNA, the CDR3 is TGTGCCAGCAGCCCCGCCGGGGGCTATGGCTACACCTTC. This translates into CASSPAGGYGYTF.

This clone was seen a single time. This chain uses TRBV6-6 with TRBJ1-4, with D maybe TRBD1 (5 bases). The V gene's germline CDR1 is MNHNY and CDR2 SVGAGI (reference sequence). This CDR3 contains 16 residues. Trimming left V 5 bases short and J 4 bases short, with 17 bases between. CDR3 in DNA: TGTGCCAGCAGTCGAAGGGGAGGGCTGGATAATGAAAAACTGTTTTTT. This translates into CASSRRGGLDNEKLFF.

As DNA, the CDR3 is TGCGCCAGCAGGGAAAGACAGAACATGAACACTGAAGCTTTCTTT. It yields the protein CASRERQNMNTEAFF. V is TRBV5-1 and J is TRBJ1-1; possibly TRBD1 for D (5 bases). Germline V lookup: CDR1 SGHRS, CDR2 YFSETQ. The CDR3 has 15 amino acids. V lost 5 bases, J lost 0 bases, and 14 bases lay in between.

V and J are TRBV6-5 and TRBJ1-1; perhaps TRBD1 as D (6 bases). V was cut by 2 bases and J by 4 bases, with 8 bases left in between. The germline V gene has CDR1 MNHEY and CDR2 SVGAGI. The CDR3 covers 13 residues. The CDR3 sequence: CASSYRGSTEAFF. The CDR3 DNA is TGTGCCAGCAGTTACAGGGGGTCCACTGAAGCTTTCTTT.